The rows below give T cell receptor beta chains drawn from one sample of a study of cytomegalovirus exposure and HLA in healthy donors. The method was immunoSEQ multiplex PCR; TCRdb's version includes in-frame clones alone and lacks a portion of them. Among about 140,000 clones listed, approximately 65% were seen once. The sequenced sample was PBMCs. These receptors all come from a woman aged 55-70 years in good health and CMV-seronegative. CDR3s include the opening cysteine and the closing phenylalanine or tryptophan. D genes are given only for firm matches. Part of the rows lack a size; the others show once, few, many or a class for expanded clones.

clone size	J gene	V gene	D gene	CDR3 protein	CDR3 DNA
.	TRBJ2-1	TRBV7-3	TRBD2	CASSFGGRSEQFF	TGTGCCAGCAGCTTTGGCGGGAGAAGTGAGCAGTTCTTC
.	TRBJ2-3	TRBV6-1	.	CASTLTGNWAQYF	TGTGCCAGCACACTCACAGGGAATTGGGCGCAGTATTTT
.	TRBJ1-6	TRBV21-1	.	CASSAGGRNSPLHF	TGTGCCAGCTCTGCAGGGGGACGTAATTCACCCCTCCACTTT
.	TRBJ2-3	TRBV9	.	CASSAISTDTQYF	TGTGCCAGCAGCGCAATTAGCACAGATACGCAGTATTTT
few	TRBJ2-5	TRBV15	.	CATSRDRRQPQETQYF	TGTGCCACCAGCAGAGATCGTAGACAGCCCCAAGAGACCCAGTACTTC
few	TRBJ2-1	TRBV9	TRBD2	CASSVGTSGKEQFF	TGTGCCAGCAGCGTGGGGACTAGCGGGAAGGAGCAGTTCTTC
once	TRBJ2-1	TRBV9	TRBD2	CASSVDVGGNEQFF	TGTGCCAGCAGCGTAGATGTGGGGGGGAATGAGCAGTTCTTC
once	TRBJ2-3	TRBV19	TRBD1	CASTRTGGRGDTQYF	TGTGCCAGTACCCGGACAGGGGGCAGAGGAGATACGCAGTATTTT
.	TRBJ1-4	TRBV6-5	.	CASGDTPNEKLFF	TGTGCCAGCGGGGACACCCCTAATGAAAAACTGTTTTTT
.	TRBJ2-1	TRBV2	.	CASSPGRGPPGEQFF	TGTGCCAGCAGTCCCGGGCGGGGGCCCCCCGGGGAGCAGTTCTTC
.	TRBJ1-3	TRBV5-1	.	CASSLVPQVSGNTIYF	TGCGCCAGCAGCTTGGTACCTCAGGTCTCTGGAAACACCATATATTTT
few	TRBJ1-5	TRBV7-2	.	CASSPLGSFWGQGPQHF	TGTGCCAGCAGCCCACTCGGGTCCTTCTGGGGCCAGGGGCCCCAGCATTTT
.	TRBJ1-6	TRBV27	.	CASSPRERKSPLHF	TGTGCCAGCAGCCCTCGGGAGCGAAAATCACCCCTCCACTTT
.	TRBJ2-3	TRBV19	TRBD2	CASSVGLAATDTQYF	TGTGCCAGTAGTGTGGGACTAGCGGCCACAGATACGCAGTATTTT
few	TRBJ1-2	TRBV29-1	.	CSVQPRQGTNYGYTF	TGCAGCGTCCAACCCCGGCAGGGGACTAACTATGGCTACACCTTC
.	TRBJ1-6	TRBV6-5	.	CASRGEGYNSPLHF	TGTGCCAGCAGAGGGGAGGGCTATAATTCACCCCTCCACTTT
.	TRBJ2-3	TRBV7-9	.	CASSRSLGSSTDTQYF	TGTGCCAGCAGTCGTTCACTAGGGTCGAGCACAGATACGCAGTATTTT
.	TRBJ2-7	TRBV6-5	.	CASKKEGGSYEQYF	TGTGCCAGCAAAAAAGAAGGGGGCTCCTACGAGCAGTACTTC
.	TRBJ2-7	TRBV19	.	CASSPTSVSEQYF	TGTGCCAGTAGCCCGACTAGTGTTAGTGAGCAGTACTTC
.	TRBJ2-1	TRBV27	TRBD1	CASSSPTGGRFNEQFF	TGTGCCAGCAGTTCGCCGACAGGGGGCCGTTTCAATGAGCAGTTCTTC
.	TRBJ2-1	TRBV7-2	.	CATRLGQGNEQFF	TGTGCCACGCGCTTAGGCCAGGGCAATGAGCAGTTCTTC
once	TRBJ2-1	TRBV29-1	TRBD2	CSVDGTSGGTYNEQFF	TGCAGCGTTGACGGGACTAGCGGGGGGACCTACAATGAGCAGTTCTTC
.	TRBJ1-4	TRBV19	.	CASSTRVPNEKLFF	TGTGCCAGTAGTACCAGGGTGCCTAATGAAAAACTGTTTTTT
.	TRBJ1-5	TRBV25-1	.	CASSERGGVIDQPQHF	TGTGCCAGCAGTGAACGTGGAGGCGTAATCGATCAGCCCCAGCATTTT
.	TRBJ2-7	TRBV19	.	CASSMRVAYEQYF	TGTGCCAGTAGTATGCGAGTCGCCTACGAGCAGTACTTC
few	TRBJ2-6	TRBV28	.	CASSLYGAGANVLTF	TGTGCCAGCAGTTTATATGGAGCTGGGGCCAACGTCCTGACTTTC
.	TRBJ2-2	TRBV29-1	.	CSANDSPNTGELFF	TGCAGCGCCAACGACTCTCCGAACACCGGGGAGCTGTTTTTT
.	TRBJ2-3	TRBV9	TRBD2	CASSVTSGGADTQYF	TGTGCCAGCAGCGTAACTAGCGGGGGGGCAGATACGCAGTATTTT
.	TRBJ2-5	TRBV5-1	.	CASSRGTAQETQYF	TGCGCCAGCAGCCGGGGGACAGCCCAAGAGACCCAGTACTTC
.	TRBJ1-1	TRBV19	.	CASSIDFAGNTEAFF	TGTGCCAGTAGTATAGATTTCGCAGGGAACACTGAAGCTTTCTTT
.	TRBJ2-7	TRBV28	.	CASSLGIYEQYF	TGTGCCAGCAGTTTAGGCATCTACGAGCAGTACTTC
once	TRBJ2-1	TRBV4-2	TRBD1	CASSQDNTGGSYNEQFF	TGTGCCAGCAGCCAAGACAATACAGGGGGCTCCTACAATGAGCAGTTCTTC
.	TRBJ1-2	TRBV19	TRBD1	CASSTPHVQGATNYGYTF	TGTGCCAGTAGTACCCCGCACGTCCAGGGGGCCACTAACTATGGCTACACCTTC
.	TRBJ2-2	TRBV5-8	TRBD1	CASTPGDRGVAGELFF	TGTGCCAGCACCCCCGGGGACAGGGGAGTCGCCGGGGAGCTGTTTTTT
.	TRBJ1-2	TRBV11-2	.	CATRQAFRQGYTF	TGTGCCACCCGACAGGCCTTTCGACAAGGCTACACCTTC
.	TRBJ2-3	TRBV4-2	TRBD1	CASSQAQGATDTQYF	TGTGCCAGCAGCCAAGCACAGGGGGCAACAGATACGCAGTATTTT
.	TRBJ1-2	TRBV4-3	.	CASSQEARAANYGYTF	TGCGCCAGCAGCCAAGAGGCGAGGGCAGCTAACTATGGCTACACCTTC
.	TRBJ1-1	TRBV5-6	.	CASSPSPQGMNTEAFF	TGTGCCAGCAGCCCTAGTCCCCAGGGAATGAACACTGAAGCTTTCTTT
.	TRBJ2-7	TRBV6-1	.	CASRRESGSYEQYF	TGTGCCAGCAGGAGGGAGAGTGGCTCCTACGAGCAGTACTTC
.	TRBJ2-1	TRBV27	TRBD2	CASNIAGGPDNEQFF	TGTGCCAGCAACATAGCGGGAGGGCCTGACAATGAGCAGTTCTTC
.	TRBJ2-2	TRBV6-5	TRBD1	CASSLSGQGNTGELFF	TGTGCCAGCAGTTTATCCGGACAGGGGAACACCGGGGAGCTGTTTTTT
.	TRBJ1-3	TRBV7-9	.	CASSLDTGIGGNTIYF	TGTGCCAGCAGCTTAGATACGGGTATAGGTGGAAACACCATATATTTT
.	TRBJ1-1	TRBV19	.	CASKGRVRLRNTEAFF	TGTGCCAGTAAGGGCAGGGTACGGTTACGGAACACTGAAGCTTTCTTT
.	TRBJ2-2	TRBV7-2	TRBD2	CASSGSGSITGELFF	TGTGCCAGCAGCGGGAGCGGGAGTATAACCGGGGAGCTGTTTTTT
.	TRBJ1-2	TRBV14	.	CASSQDRGGGGYTF	TGTGCCAGCAGCCAAGATCGAGGTGGTGGTGGCTACACCTTC
.	TRBJ1-5	TRBV6-6	TRBD1	CASSYGTGGSQPQHF	TGTGCCAGCAGTTACGGGACAGGGGGCTCTCAGCCCCAGCATTTT
once	TRBJ2-1	TRBV7-3	TRBD1	CASSSGGAGYNEQFF	TGTGCCAGCAGCTCAGGGGGCGCCGGATACAATGAGCAGTTCTTC
.	TRBJ1-1	TRBV7-9	.	CASPNRDSNTEAFF	TGTGCCAGCCCGAACAGGGATTCGAACACTGAAGCTTTCTTT
.	TRBJ1-1	TRBV4-3	TRBD1	CASSQEITGVYTEAFF	TGCGCCAGCAGCCAAGAGATCACAGGGGTGTATACTGAAGCTTTCTTT
.	TRBJ2-1	TRBV9	.	CASSTQTSPLGEQFF	TGTGCCAGCAGCACCCAAACTAGTCCCCTGGGTGAGCAGTTCTTC
.	TRBJ2-7	TRBV27	TRBD2	CASSSLAGVGEQYF	TGTGCCAGCAGTTCTCTGGCGGGAGTGGGCGAGCAGTACTTC
.	TRBJ2-2	TRBV7-7	.	CASSSGQPANTGELFF	TGTGCCAGCAGCTCGGGACAACCCGCGAACACCGGGGAGCTGTTTTTT
.	TRBJ2-1	TRBV11-2	.	CASSLALVVSEQFF	TGTGCCAGCAGCTTAGCACTAGTCGTGAGTGAGCAGTTCTTC
few	TRBJ1-4	TRBV4-1	TRBD1	CASSHTGGTNEKLFF	TGCGCCAGCAGCCACACAGGGGGCACTAATGAAAAACTGTTTTTT
.	TRBJ2-1	TRBV7-6	.	CASSLGSAGNWFF	TGTGCCAGCAGCTTAGGGAGCGCTGGCAATTGGTTCTTC
few	TRBJ2-5	TRBV7-2	TRBD1	CASSLGTGALQQYF	TGTGCCAGCAGCTTGGGGACAGGGGCCCTCCAGCAGTACTTC
.	TRBJ1-1	TRBV6-1	TRBD1	CASRPRGLGTEAFF	TGTGCCAGCAGACCCAGGGGGCTAGGGACTGAAGCTTTCTTT
.	TRBJ1-1	TRBV2	.	CASSESRAEAFF	TGTGCCAGCAGTGAATCCAGGGCTGAAGCTTTCTTT
few	TRBJ2-1	TRBV7-2	TRBD2	CASSLEGRAYNEQFF	TGTGCCAGCAGCTTAGAGGGGAGGGCCTACAATGAGCAGTTCTTC